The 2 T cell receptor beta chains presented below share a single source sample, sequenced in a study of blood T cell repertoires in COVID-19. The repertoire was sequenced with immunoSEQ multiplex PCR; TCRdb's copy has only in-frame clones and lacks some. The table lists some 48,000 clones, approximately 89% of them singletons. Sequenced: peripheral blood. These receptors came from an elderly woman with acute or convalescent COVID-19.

The CDR3 loop reads CASRVDRVDTQYF. In DNA form, the CDR3 reads TGCGCCAGCAGGGTTGACAGGGTAGATACGCAGTATTTT. The chain recombines TRBV10-2 with TRBJ2-3; TRBD1 agrees at 7 bases. The CDR3 runs 13 residues. Germline V lookup: CDR1 WSHSY, CDR2 SAAADI. V was pared by 6 bases and J by 5 bases, with 5 bases of the junction left unmatched.

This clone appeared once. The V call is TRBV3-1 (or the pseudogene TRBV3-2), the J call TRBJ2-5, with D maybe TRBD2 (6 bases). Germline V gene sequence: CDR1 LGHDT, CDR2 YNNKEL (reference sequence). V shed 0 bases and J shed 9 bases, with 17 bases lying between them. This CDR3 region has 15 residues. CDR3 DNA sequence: TGTGCCAGCAGCCAAGATCTGGCTGGCCGGGGGTCCCAGTACTTC. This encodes CASSQDLAGRGSQYF.